What follows are 26 T cell receptor beta chains derived from one specimen sequenced in a study of blood T cells in healthy people across ages. A sample-barcoded 5' primer and a J-beta primer mix were used in a second PCR of about 7 to 12 cycles. From the 5' RACE reads, TCRdb called clonotypes with MiXCR, one entry per CDR3 protein. The sample holds hundreds of thousands of distinct CDR3 sequences; around half are singletons and the top ten take 25% to 35%. The sequencing sample was made of blood. These TCRs come from a woman aged 60-70 years in good health.

CDR3 nucleotide sequence: TGTGCCAGCAGTCGGACTACCCCCGGCCCAGATACGCAGTATTTT. Translating it yields CASSRTTPGPDTQYF. The rearrangement uses TRBV12-3 or TRBV12-4 and TRBJ2-3; TRBD2 might be the D (6 bases). The V gene lost 5 bases and the J gene lost 4 bases, with 16 bases spanning the gap. The CDR3 loop spans 15 amino acids.

This chain uses TRBV4-3 with TRBJ2-3; D uncertain. The CDR3 extends over 14 amino acids. Germline-derived CDR1 and CDR2 are LGHNA and YSLEER. V was trimmed by 1 base and J by 6 bases, leaving 11 bases between them. The CDR3 region is CASSQALSFDTQYF. CDR3 DNA: TGCGCCAGCAGCCAAGCGCTTTCTTTCGATACGCAGTATTTT.

The chain combines TRBV10-3 with TRBJ1-4, with D hard to call. V gave up 0 bases and J gave up 4 bases, with 12 bases separating them. Germline CDR1 is ENHRY and CDR2 is SYGVKD. The CDR3 spans 16 residues. The CDR3 protein is CAISESKAADNEKLFF. The DNA for the CDR3 is TGTGCCATCAGTGAGTCAAAAGCGGCAGATAATGAAAAACTGTTTTTT.

V usage is TRBV25-1 and J usage is TRBJ1-1, with D perhaps TRBD1 (5 bases). This CDR3 has 16 amino acids. The germline gives CDR1 MGHDK, CDR2 SYGVNS. V lost 10 bases and J lost 4, with 25 bases in between. CDR3 protein: CATRSGTGRLGTEAFF. In DNA, the CDR3 is TGTGCCACTAGGTCGGGCACAGGTAGGTTGGGCACTGAAGCTTTCTTT.

This clonotype was found once. J is TRBJ1-2 and V is TRBV11-1; TRBD1 matches at 7 bases. The CDR3 is 14 residues long. From germline, CDR1 is SGHAT and CDR2 FQDESV (reference sequence). V dropped 8 bases and J dropped 9; count of bases not matched to a gene: 15. DNA for the CDR3: TGTGCCAGCGGAGGGGGCCCAGGCTATGATAGCTACACCTTC. Translation gives CASGGGPGYDSYTF.

The V call is TRBV9, the J call TRBJ2-5, with D maybe TRBD2 (6 bases). Germline V CDR1 and CDR2: SGDLS, YYNGEE. The CDR3 has 13 amino acids. V was clipped by 3 bases and J by 5 bases, with 11 bases between them. The chain's CDR3 is CASSGEEWETQYF. DNA of the CDR3: TGTGCCAGCAGCGGGGAGGAATGGGAGACCCAGTACTTC. The full variable domain, completed using reference TRBV9 and TRBJ2-5, is DSGVTQTPKHLITATGQRVTLRCSPRSGDLSVYWYQQSLDQGLQFLIQYYNGEERAKGNILERFSAQQFPDLHSELNLSSLELGDSALYFCASSGEEWETQYFGPGTRLLVL.

The V and J genes are TRBV29-1 and TRBJ2-4; perhaps TRBD1 as D (6 bases). Germline CDR1 is SQVTM and CDR2 is ANQGSEA. V lost 5 bases and J lost 13, with 18 bases in between. This CDR3 is built from 12 residues. The chain's CDR3 is CSVQTGYNEQYF. The CDR3, as DNA: TGCAGCGTTCAGACAGGATATAATGAGCAGTACTTC.

To note about this clonotype: A read error may be the cause here, since a much bigger clone is one base away. The V and J genes are TRBV20-1 and TRBJ2-7; D might be TRBD1 (5 bases). This CDR3 has 15 amino acids. Germline-derived CDR1 and CDR2 are DFQATT and SNEGSKA (reference sequence). V lost 1 base and J lost 6, with 19 bases in between. DNA for the CDR3: TGCAGTGCTAGAGTCCCGCAGGGAATCGGCTCCGAGCAGTACTTC. Its protein is CSARVPQGIGSEQYF.

The chain has TRBV4-2 and TRBJ2-3, with 12 nucleotides matching TRBD2. Germline V CDR1 and CDR2: LGHNA, YNFKEQ. The length of the CDR3 is 18 residues. Trimming took 1 base from V and 4 from J; bases not matched to a gene: 9. The chain's CDR3 is CASSQATGLAGKADTQYF. As DNA, the CDR3 is TGTGCCAGCAGCCAAGCCACCGGACTAGCGGGGAAGGCAGATACGCAGTATTTT.

The chain's CDR3 is CASSPEGSGYNEQYF. CDR3 sequence (DNA): TGTGCCAGCAGCCCCGAAGGTAGCGGCTACAATGAGCAGTACTTC. This chain uses TRBV7-2 with TRBJ2-7, with TRBD2 as a possible D gene (6 bases). The CDR3 consists of 15 residues. CDR1 is SGHTA and CDR2 is FQGNSA in the germline V gene. The ends were cut back, 5 bases at V and 7 bases at J, with 21 bases in the middle.

The chain links TRBV5-5 to TRBJ2-4; D is uncertain. Looked up from germline, CDR1 is SGHKS and CDR2 is YYEKEE (reference sequence). CDR3 size: 11 residues. Trimming shortened V by 1 base and J by 13 bases, and 9 bases separated the two germline ends. CDR3 residues: CASSLWNEQYF. In DNA, the CDR3 is TGTGCCAGCAGCTTGTGGAATGAGCAGTACTTC.

The chain joins TRBV14 to TRBJ2-1; a possible D gene is TRBD1 (6 bases). Germline CDR1 SGHDN, CDR2 FVKESK. The CDR3 totals 15 residues. V shed 5 bases and J shed 7 bases, with 18 bases lying between them. The CDR3 coding sequence is TGTGCCAGCAGCTACGGACAGAGTCTTATGAATGAGCAGTTCTTC. The encoded protein is CASSYGQSLMNEQFF.

The chain links TRBV6-1 to TRBJ1-6, with D maybe TRBD1 (5 bases). The CDR3 covers 15 residues. CDR1 is MNHNS and CDR2 is SASEGT in the germline V gene. V gave up 1 base and J gave up 9 bases, with 13 bases separating them. The CDR3 region has the DNA TGTGCCAGCAGTGAAGTCGGCAGGGTTGGTTCACCCCTCCACTTT. Translated, it gives CASSEVGRVGSPLHF.

The chain has TRBV28 and TRBJ2-7, with 7 bases lining up with TRBD1. CDR1 MDHEN and CDR2 SYDVKM come from the germline V gene. With V trimmed by 8 bases and J by 0 bases, 7 bases remained unmatched. This CDR3 is built from 14 residues. CDR3 in DNA: TGTGCCAGCCCCCCCGGGACAGTCTCCTACGAGCAGTACTTC. It yields the protein CASPPGTVSYEQYF.

This clonotype was observed a handful of times. In nucleotides, the CDR3 is TGTGCCAGCAGCGCCCCAGGGAACGAGCAGTACTTC. Protein: CASSAPGNEQYF. The V gene is TRBV7-8, the J gene TRBJ2-4; tentatively, D is TRBD1 (5 bases). Judging by the DNA end, TRBJ2-7 fits better; the J call may be wrong. The CDR3 is 12 amino acids. CDR1 SGHVS and CDR2 FQNEAQ come from the germline V gene.

The CDR3 region is CASSPGGLGKETQYF. The CDR3 bases are TGTGCCAGCAGCCCAGGGGGACTAGGCAAAGAGACCCAGTACTTC. This sequence joins TRBV7-3 and TRBJ2-5; the D gene is possibly TRBD2 (8 bases). Trimming took off 5 bases at V and 3 bases at J, with 16 bases between the two ends. CDR3 size: 15 residues. Germline V gene sequence: CDR1 SGHTA, CDR2 FQGTGA.

The V gene is TRBV20-1, the J gene TRBJ1-2; perhaps TRBD1 as D (6 bases). The CDR3 totals 15 residues. Germline V gives CDR1 DFQATT, CDR2 SNEGSKA (reference sequence). Trimming pared 6 bases from V and 5 bases from J, leaving 22 bases between. The CDR3 here is CSAIGGAPTLYGYTF. The DNA for the CDR3 is TGCAGTGCCATAGGGGGGGCGCCCACCCTATATGGCTACACCTTC.

This clonotype was detected only a few times. The chain combines TRBV6-5 with TRBJ1-2; D is possibly TRBD1 (6 bases). V dropped 4 bases and J dropped 3 bases, with 12 bases sitting between them. The germline V gene encodes CDR1 MNHEY and CDR2 SVGAGI. This CDR3 comprises 14 residues. The CDR3 nucleotides are TGTGCCAGCAGTTCAGCTGGGGGCGACTATGGCTACACCTTC. Protein product: CASSSAGGDYGYTF.

The CDR3 bases are TGTGCCAGCAGTTTATCTGGGACTAGCGGGAGGGCCTATATCAGTGAGCAGTTCTTC. The encoded protein is CASSLSGTSGRAYISEQFF. The chain couples TRBV27 to TRBJ2-1, with 16 bases lining up with TRBD2. The CDR3 has 19 residues. The J segment lost 9 bases and the V segment lost 0 bases, leaving 11 bases of the junction unmatched. Per the germline V gene, CDR1 is MNHEY and CDR2 is SMNVEV (reference sequence).

This clonotype was seen only a few times. The DNA for the CDR3 is TGTGCCAGCAGTTTAATTCGGGGGGAGCAGTTCTTC. Protein sequence: CASSLIRGEQFF. This chain connects TRBV28 to TRBJ2-1, with a tentative D call TRBD2 (6 bases). The V and J ends lost 2 bases and 10 bases respectively, with 9 bases between them. The CDR3 sequence is 12 residues long. Germline loops: CDR1 MDHEN, CDR2 SYDVKM.

V usage is TRBV7-2 and J usage is TRBJ2-1; 10 bases map to TRBD2. This CDR3 is built from 16 residues. V lost 2 bases and J lost 7; bases outside the gene matches: 8. CDR1 is SGHTA, CDR2 FQGNSA, per germline. CDR3 coding DNA: TGTGCCAGCAGCTTACGGACTAGCGGCTACTTAAATGAGCAGTTCTTC. The encoded protein is CASSLRTSGYLNEQFF.

This rearrangement joins TRBV11-3 to TRBJ2-7; D may be TRBD1 or TRBD2 (6 bases each). V was clipped by 3 bases and J by 4 bases, with 16 bases between them. Per germline, CDR1 SGHNT and CDR2 YENEEA. CDR3 length equals 15 residues. In DNA, the CDR3 is TGTGCCAGCAGCTTGGGACACGGGAGAGCGTACGAGCAGTACTTC. It codes for CASSLGHGRAYEQYF.

DNA of the CDR3: TGTGCCACCAGTGACCGATTGACAGTTAGCACAGATACGCAGTATTTT. Translation: CATSDRLTVSTDTQYF. This chain connects TRBV24-1 to TRBJ2-3; tentatively, D is TRBD1 (5 bases). Germline V gene data show CDR1 as KGHDR and CDR2 as SFDVKD. V lost 4 bases and J 0 bases, leaving 13 bases between the germline ends. CDR3 length equals 16 residues.

The V gene is TRBV5-4, the J gene TRBJ2-5; 7 bases align to TRBD1. The J segment lost 4 bases and the V segment lost 4 bases, leaving 7 bases of the junction unmatched. CDR3 length: 14 residues. Germline CDR1 is SGHNT and CDR2 is YYREEE (reference sequence). The CDR3 DNA reads as TGTGCCAGCAGCACGACAGGGAGTAGAGAGACCCAGTACTTC. Translated: CASSTTGSRETQYF.

This clonotype was seen once. This rearrangement joins TRBV6-5 to TRBJ1-2; D uncertain. This CDR3 is 14 amino acids long. Trimming pared 0 bases from V and 1 base from J, leaving 6 bases between. Germline CDR1 reads MNHEY; CDR2 reads SVGAGI. The CDR3 sequence is CASSYSIYNYGYTF. Here the CDR3 DNA reads TGTGCCAGCAGTTACTCGATATATAACTATGGCTACACCTTC.

This clonotype was observed a few times. V usage is TRBV10-3 and J usage is TRBJ2-1, with TRBD2 identical over 8 bases. The CDR3 totals 13 residues. CDR1 is ENHRY, CDR2 SYGVKD, per germline. V lost 9 bases, J lost 4 bases, and 5 bases stayed unmatched. CDR3 in amino acids: CAITSGRYNEQFF. The CDR3 nucleotides are TGTGCCATTACTAGCGGACGTTACAATGAGCAGTTCTTC.